Included here is one TCR beta chain sequence, with context. What it binds is unknown. CDR3 length equals 12 residues. Per germline, CDR1 SNHLY and CDR2 FYNNEI. V lost 8 bases, J lost 5 bases, and 9 bases lay in between. Only in-frame clones appear in the TCRdb table, and some are missing; sequencing was by immunoSEQ multiplex PCR. The data hold approximately 50,000 clones, with approximately 87% observed a single time. The source of the sample is a study of a mutant IDH1 vaccine in newly diagnosed glioma. Time point specified: week 35, safety follow-up. Topical imiquimod accompanied each vaccine dose, which consisted of 300 ug of mutant IDH1 20-mer peptide.

The specimen was PBMCs, collected from a glioma patient whose treatment included an IDH1 peptide vaccine. The clonotype was recovered from a man in his forties with glioma. The rearrangement links TRBV2 to TRBJ2-2; D gene ambiguous. The DNA for the CDR3 is TGTGCCAGCTTCCTAGTGACCGGGGAGCTGTTTTTT. Amino acids: CASFLVTGELFF.